Listed below are T cell receptor beta chains from one sample, sequenced in a study of cytomegalovirus exposure and HLA in healthy donors. Only in-frame clones appear in the TCRdb table, and some are missing; sequencing was by immunoSEQ multiplex PCR. The sample yields 120,000 to 150,000 clones, around 86% seen once. Material: PBMCs. The source of these receptors is a female donor in good health and CMV-seronegative. Both conserved end residues are part of each CDR3.

v_gene	len	j_gene	CDR3aa
TRBV5-1	15	TRBJ1-1	CASSSTRGTNTEAFF
TRBV14	13	TRBJ2-7	CASSQELGGEQYF
TRBV5-1	15	TRBJ1-1	CASTTGGGTGTEAFF
TRBV15	15	TRBJ1-5	CATSRDSGVGQPQHF
TRBV27	15	TRBJ1-2	CASSSLDRDINGYTF
TRBV18	16	TRBJ2-6	CASSSDRVSGANVLTF
TRBV5-4	14	TRBJ2-5	CASSPGQVQETQYF
TRBV5-1	15	TRBJ1-4	CASSLAGGVNEKLFF
TRBV7-2	13	TRBJ2-7	CASSRDNPYEQYF
TRBV5-1	16	TRBJ2-7	CASSTGLAGGSHEQYF
TRBV6-1	13	TRBJ2-2	CASSVQGLGELFF
TRBV6-5	15	TRBJ2-7	CASSPGTTSSYEQYF
TRBV19	12	TRBJ1-1	CASSISTVEAFF
TRBV5-4	15	TRBJ1-2	CASSLGQGVDYGYTF
TRBV4-2	12	TRBJ1-2	CASSQRTYGYTF
TRBV29-1	14	TRBJ2-1	CSVSFGQLYNEQFF
TRBV12-5	14	TRBJ2-7	CASGPGFSSYEQYF
TRBV28	14	TRBJ2-5	CASGKGGARETQYF
TRBV27	19	TRBJ2-3	CASSLFQTSLLAVPDTQYF
TRBV5-6	13	TRBJ1-1	CASTPGVDTEAFF
TRBV15	13	TRBJ2-1	CATSGQGAGAQFF
TRBV28	15	TRBJ1-4	CASSPDRGGNEKLFF
TRBV5-1	15	TRBJ2-4	CASSLPGSGKNIQYF
TRBV11-2	14	TRBJ1-2	CASSIPFNGDGYTF
TRBV28	15	TRBJ2-7	CASSLSGTPSYEQYF
TRBV27	14	TRBJ2-1	CASSFGSGTNEQFF
TRBV5-1	16	TRBJ1-4	CASSPPEGTTNEKLFF